The rows below give T cell receptor beta chains drawn from one sample of a study of a mutant IDH1 vaccine in newly diagnosed glioma. These TCRs' antigens remain unknown. Measured with immunoSEQ multiplex PCR; TCRdb has only the in-frame clones, and not every one. The sample lists 45,000 to 55,000 clones, 60% to 85% occurring once. The source material was PBMCs, sampled from a glioma patient whose treatment included an IDH1 peptide vaccine. The receptors come from a man between 40 and 49 years old with glioma. The CDR3 runs from the conserved cysteine through the conserved F or W.

v_call: TRBV30
cdr3_aa: CAWSGGGLSLGYTF

v_call: TRBV27
cdr3_aa: CASTGDRGPLGGCEPQHF

v_call: TRBV9
cdr3_aa: CASSVGLRNTGELFF

v_call: TRBV6-4
cdr3_aa: CASSDGREGPTGELFF

v_call: TRBV5-6
cdr3_aa: CASRATGVGSPLHF

v_call: TRBV15
cdr3_aa: CATSSGIDQETQYF

v_call: TRBV5-8
cdr3_aa: CASSRGQGPNLSTDTQYF

v_call: TRBV5-4
cdr3_aa: CASSLYRGANTGELFF

v_call: TRBV29-1
cdr3_aa: CSVEKTGGNYGYTF

v_call: TRBV5-1
cdr3_aa: CASSSSPGPTYEQYF

v_call: TRBV19
cdr3_aa: CASSIPGLSNQPQHF

v_call: TRBV6-1
cdr3_aa: CASTPGTGVGNEQFF

v_call: TRBV29-1
cdr3_aa: CSVPETRLRVGPTPDYNGYTF

v_call: TRBV7-6
cdr3_aa: CASSLTTGHEKLFF

v_call: TRBV4-3
cdr3_aa: CASSQAYTGRGNTIYF

v_call: TRBV9
cdr3_aa: CASSERSAGGVGTDTQYF

v_call: TRBV13
cdr3_aa: CASSLDYEQYF

v_call: TRBV5-1
cdr3_aa: CASSYHMGHEQYF